The 23 T cell receptor beta chains below all came from one sample that was sequenced in a study of spatial heterogeneity in lung cancer. The time point was: sample taken at primary tumor resection. Unsorted tumor, nontumor lung tissue or cryopreserved PBMC supplied the whole RNA. TCRdb fed the 5' RACE reads into MiXCR, producing one record per CDR3 protein. The sample contains more than 75,000 distinct CDR3 sequences, around 12% of which appear only once. This specimen was PBMCs, taken at surgery. Source of these receptors: a male donor with early-stage non-small cell lung cancer.

The V gene is TRBV10-3, the J gene TRBJ1-5; D may be TRBD1 (5 bases). The CDR3 length is 14 residues. The V gene's germline CDR1 is ENHRY and CDR2 SYGVKD. The ends were cut back, 3 bases at V and 4 bases at J, with 10 bases in the middle. The CDR3 region has the DNA TGTGCCATCAGTGAAGGGCAGGGTAATCAGCCCCAGCATTTT. This gives the protein CAISEGQGNQPQHF.

This clonotype was picked up a small number of times. This sequence joins TRBV2 and TRBJ1-6, with D uncertain. CDR1 and CDR2 (germline): SNHLY, FYNNEI. The CDR3 covers 15 residues. Between the trimmed V and J ends, which lost 7 bases and 0 bases, there was a span of 10 bases. The CDR3 DNA reads as TGTGCCAGCACTACGATGAGCTCCTATAATTCACCCCTCCACTTT. Encoded protein: CASTTMSSYNSPLHF.

The chain carries TRBV7-2 and TRBJ2-3; D gene unclear. CDR1 and CDR2 (germline): SGHTA, FQGNSA. This CDR3 is built from 16 residues. V was cut by 0 bases and J by 0 bases, with 10 bases left in between. Written as DNA, the CDR3 is TGTGCCAGCAGCTTAGCTTTCGGGTCTAGCACAGATACGCAGTATTTT. Translated: CASSLAFGSSTDTQYF.

The rearrangement uses TRBV6-1 and TRBJ1-1; maybe TRBD1 (6 bases). V was clipped by 4 bases and J by 3 bases, with 15 bases between them. The CDR3 loop spans 15 amino acids. Germline V gene data show CDR1 as MNHNS and CDR2 as SASEGT. The CDR3 sequence: CASSALRGGYTEAFF. The CDR3 nucleotides read TGTGCCAGCAGTGCTCTCAGGGGAGGATACACTGAAGCTTTCTTT.

This clonotype was seen ten or more times. The rearrangement links TRBV3-1 to TRBJ2-7; tentative D call: TRBD2 (6 bases). Trimming took off 0 bases at V and 7 bases at J, with 10 bases between the two ends. The V gene's germline CDR1 is LGHDT and CDR2 YNNKEL (reference sequence). CDR3 length: 13 amino acids. This chain's CDR3 is CASSQDSRGEQYF. CDR3 DNA: TGTGCCAGCAGCCAAGATTCCCGGGGGGAGCAGTACTTC.

The rearrangement links TRBV20-1 to TRBJ2-7; 11 nucleotides line up with TRBD2. This CDR3 spans 15 amino acids. Looked up from germline, CDR1 is DFQATT and CDR2 is SNEGSKA (reference sequence). Unmatched junction bases numbered 4, after V lost 1 base and J lost 2 bases. In DNA form, the CDR3 reads TGCAGTGCTAGAGCTTTGACTAGCGGGGCCTACGAGCAGTACTTC. Translating it yields CSARALTSGAYEQYF.

The gene calls are TRBV19 and TRBJ1-2; D is perhaps TRBD1 (5 bases). The germline V and J ends were trimmed by 7 bases and 6 bases, with 18 bases remaining between them. CDR1 and CDR2 (germline): LNHDA, SQIVND (reference sequence). The CDR3 is 14 residues long. For the CDR3, the DNA is TGTGCCAGTATGGGCCCGGGACGATCGGATGGCTACACCTTC. Protein product: CASMGPGRSDGYTF.

The J gene is TRBJ2-1, the V gene TRBV19, with TRBD2 matching 12 bases. Germline V CDR1 and CDR2: LNHDA, SQIVND (reference sequence). V shed 3 bases and J 3 bases; nucleotides not matched to a gene: 3. The CDR3 contains 16 residues. CDR3 coding DNA: TGTGCCAGTAGTATCGCGACTAGCGGGAGCTACAATGAGCAGTTCTTC. Translated: CASSIATSGSYNEQFF. The full variable domain, its missing parts supplied by reference TRBV19 and TRBJ2-1, is DGGITQSPKYLFRKEGQNVTLSCEQNLNHDAMYWYRQDPGQGLRLIYYSQIVNDFQKGDIAEGYSVSREKKESFPLTVTSAQKNPTAFYLCASSIATSGSYNEQFFGPGTRLTVL.

The rearrangement uses TRBV30 and TRBJ1-1; D perhaps matches TRBD1 (6 bases). Germline lookup yields CDR1 GTSNPN and CDR2 SVGIG (reference sequence). The CDR3 spans 13 residues. V lost 0 bases and J 7 bases, leaving 12 bases between the germline ends. The CDR3, as DNA: TGTGCCTGGAGTGTAAAGGGGGTCCGTGAAGCTTTCTTT. Its protein is CAWSVKGVREAFF.

Only a few counts were recorded for this clonotype. The rearrangement uses TRBV2 and TRBJ2-7; D ambiguous. The V gene's germline CDR1 is SNHLY and CDR2 FYNNEI. CDR3 size: 14 residues. Between the trimmed V and J ends, which lost 8 bases and 0 bases, there was a span of 14 bases. This chain's CDR3 is CASLKDPGSYEQYF. CDR3 coding DNA: TGTGCCAGCTTGAAGGACCCCGGCTCCTACGAGCAGTACTTC.

This clonotype was seen only a few times. The chain joins TRBV11-2 to TRBJ2-3, with 12 bases that match TRBD2. The CDR3 runs to 16 residues. J gave up 2 bases and V 5 bases, and 5 bases lay outside the gene matches. Germline lookup yields CDR1 SGHAT and CDR2 FQNNGV. The CDR3 here is CASSPTSGGLTDTQYF. The CDR3, as DNA: TGTGCCAGCAGCCCGACTAGCGGGGGTCTCACAGATACGCAGTATTTT.

This clonotype occurred many times. This chain joins TRBV29-1 and TRBJ2-7, with D perhaps TRBD1 (5 bases). This CDR3 region has 13 residues. Deletions cut 4 bases from V and 5 bases from J, with 15 bases between. In germline, CDR1 is SQVTM, CDR2 ANQGSEA. The CDR3 DNA follows: TGCAGCGTTGGACCGCAGGGTTGGGACGAGCAGTACTTC. This encodes CSVGPQGWDEQYF.

This clonotype appeared many times. DNA for the CDR3: TGTGCCAGCAGACTCGACAGTTCTTACACTGAAGCTTTCTTT. Its translation: CASRLDSSYTEAFF. This chain uses TRBV12-3 or TRBV12-4 with TRBJ1-1; a possible D gene is TRBD1 (5 bases). This CDR3 spans 14 amino acids. Deletions cut 6 bases from V and 3 bases from J, with 14 bases between.

The chain links TRBV15 to TRBJ2-1, with 9 positions matching TRBD2. Germline loops: CDR1 LNHNV, CDR2 YYDKDF (reference sequence). The trim removed 3 bases at V and 2 bases at J, leaving 2 bases unmatched. The CDR3 extends over 15 amino acids. CDR3 bases: TGTGCCACCAGCAGGTTAGCGGGGGCCTACAATGAGCAGTTCTTC. Translation gives CATSRLAGAYNEQFF.

The table lists this clonotype with a few counts. The chain recombines TRBV21-1 with TRBJ2-1; the D call TRBD2 from the table was never checked on the DNA. TRBV21-1 is shown as a pseudogene. The CDR3 loop spans 15 amino acids. CDR3 DNA sequence: TGTGCCAGCAGCAAAGGACTAGCGGGTTACAATGAGCAGTTCTTC. It translates to CASSKGLAGYNEQFF.

The CDR3 region is CASSSTGDRGPRREKLFF. The DNA of the CDR3 is TGTGCCAGCAGCTCTACCGGGGACAGGGGGCCGAGAAGGGAAAAACTGTTTTTT. The chain couples TRBV7-3 to TRBJ1-4; 12 positions agree with TRBD1. The CDR3 has 18 amino acids. J lost 8 bases, V lost 4 bases, and 14 bases had no gene match. Germline V gene lookup returns CDR1 SGHTA and CDR2 FQGTGA.

This clonotype is termed medium-sized. This rearrangement joins TRBV29-1 to TRBJ2-7, with 11 bases aligning to TRBD1. Per the germline V gene, CDR1 is SQVTM and CDR2 is ANQGSEA. The ends lost 5 bases at V and 0 bases at J; junction bases unmatched: 3. CDR3 length: 14 residues. The CDR3 bases are TGCAGCGTTTTGGACAGGGGGCTCTCCTACGAGCAGTACTTC. It translates to CSVLDRGLSYEQYF.

This clonotype has only a few counts. The CDR3 protein is CASSSGGAYQTEAFF. In DNA form, the CDR3 reads TGCGCCAGCAGCTCAGGGGGCGCTTATCAAACTGAAGCTTTCTTT. This chain connects TRBV5-1 to TRBJ1-1; TRBD1 matches 8 bases. Germline trimming cut 3 bases from V and 5 bases from J; bases unmatched to any gene: 9. Germline-derived CDR1 and CDR2 are SGHRS and YFSETQ. This CDR3 comprises 15 residues.

This clonotype has a count of ten or more. This chain uses TRBV5-1 with TRBJ1-1; TRBD1 might be the D (6 bases). V was clipped by 2 bases and J by 0 bases, with 17 bases between them. The CDR3 has 17 amino acids. Germline lookup yields CDR1 SGHRS and CDR2 YFSETQ. This CDR3 reads CASSLLRGGELNTEAFF. Written as DNA, the CDR3 is TGCGCCAGCAGCTTACTGCGGGGGGGCGAATTGAACACTGAAGCTTTCTTT.

V usage is TRBV30 and J usage is TRBJ1-1; TRBD1 is a possible D gene (5 bases). Between the trimmed V and J ends, which lost 0 bases and 0 bases, there was a span of 14 bases. Germline CDR1 is GTSNPN and CDR2 is SVGIG (reference sequence). The CDR3 spans 16 residues. CDR3 DNA: TGTGCCTGGAGTGTTGGCGGGGGGTTTTTGAACACTGAAGCTTTCTTT. This encodes CAWSVGGGFLNTEAFF. Full variable domain (outside the CDR3, taken from reference TRBV30 and TRBJ1-1): SQTIHQWPATLVQPVGSPLSLECTVEGTSNPNLYWYRQAAGRGLQLLFYSVGIGQISSEVPQNLSASRPQDRQFILSSKKLLLSDSGFYLCAWSVGGGFLNTEAFFGQGTRLTVV.

This chain links TRBV7-2 with TRBJ1-5, with TRBD1 matching over 8 bases. V lost 7 bases to trimming and J lost 7 bases; unmatched junction nucleotides: 12. Germline values: CDR1 SGHTA, CDR2 FQGNSA. The CDR3 length is 15 residues. CDR3 residues: CASNRLAGGDQPQHF. CDR3 coding DNA: TGTGCCAGCAACAGGCTGGCAGGGGGCGACCAGCCCCAGCATTTT.

This clonotype was observed many times. The rearrangement joins TRBV29-1 to TRBJ1-1, with D maybe TRBD1 (5 bases). Germline values: CDR1 SQVTM, CDR2 ANQGSEA. Trimming shortened V by 2 bases and J by 6 bases, and 10 bases separated the two germline ends. The CDR3 covers 12 residues. The CDR3 here is CSVEIGGAEAFF. CDR3 DNA sequence: TGCAGCGTTGAAATCGGGGGGGCTGAAGCTTTCTTT.

This clonotype was detected only a few times. Here the CDR3 DNA reads TGCGCCAGCAGCCGCGGACAGGGGGCAGGGAATGGCTACACCTTC. Residues: CASSRGQGAGNGYTF. J is TRBJ1-2 and V is TRBV4-1, with 11 bases matching TRBD1. The CDR3 loop spans 15 amino acids. Germline CDR1 is MGHRA and CDR2 is YSYEKL. After removal of 4 bases from V and 6 bases from J, the junction contained 7 bases not matched to a gene.